This is a list of T cell receptor beta chains from one sample in a study of radiation and T cells in renal cell carcinoma. The repertoire was sequenced with immunoSEQ multiplex PCR; TCRdb's copy has only in-frame clones and lacks some. The table lists 120,000 or so clones, more than 70% of them singletons. The sequences come from blood, collected from a patient whose treatment included radiotherapy and nephrectomy. These receptors came from a woman aged 65 to 85 with renal cell carcinoma. Both conserved end residues are part of each CDR3. D genes are given only for firm matches. Not all rows give a size; the values are once, few, many and, for expanded clones, a class.

clone_size	j_call	d_call	v_call	cdr3_aa	cdr3_nt
once	TRBJ1-5	-	TRBV6-6	CASRDNSNQPQHF	TGTGCCAGCAGGGACAACAGCAATCAGCCCCAGCATTTT
-	TRBJ1-1	-	TRBV7-8	CASSFETALEMNTEAFF	TGTGCCAGCAGCTTTGAGACAGCACTTGAGATGAACACTGAAGCTTTCTTT
-	TRBJ1-4	-	TRBV5-5	CASSLQGREKLFF	TGTGCCAGCAGCTTGCAGGGGCGCGAAAAACTGTTTTTT
-	TRBJ2-4	-	TRBV28	CASSPGGGENIQYF	TGTGCCAGCAGTCCAGGGGGAGGGGAAAACATTCAGTACTTC
-	TRBJ1-3	-	TRBV2	CASSEGAYPTESSGNTIYF	TGTGCCAGCAGTGAAGGTGCCTACCCGACTGAGAGCTCTGGAAACACCATATATTTT
-	TRBJ1-5	-	TRBV19	CASSIMKDQPQHF	TGTGCCAGTAGTATAATGAAGGATCAGCCCCAGCATTTT
few	TRBJ2-5	-	TRBV5-4	CASSPRDETQYF	TGTGCCAGCAGTCCAAGGGACGAGACCCAGTACTTC
-	TRBJ1-1	-	TRBV5-1	CASSRNRAGNTEAFF	TGCGCCAGCAGCCGGAACAGGGCGGGGAACACTGAAGCTTTCTTT
few	TRBJ2-1	TRBD2	TRBV7-9	CASSLVLAGASEQFF	TGTGCCAGCAGCTTAGTTCTAGCGGGGGCGTCTGAGCAGTTCTTC
once	TRBJ2-7	TRBD2	TRBV19	CASSPGGLGDEQYF	TGTGCCAGTAGTCCCGGGGGGTTGGGAGACGAGCAGTACTTC
-	TRBJ1-1	-	TRBV28	CASTYMNTEAFF	TGTGCCAGCACCTATATGAACACTGAAGCTTTCTTT
-	TRBJ1-5	-	TRBV30	CAYQIVSNQPQHF	TGTGCCTATCAGATTGTTAGCAATCAGCCCCAGCATTTT
-	TRBJ2-2	-	TRBV9	CASSPKEGNTGELFF	TGTGCCAGCAGCCCCAAGGAAGGGAACACCGGGGAGCTGTTTTTT
-	TRBJ1-2	-	TRBV15	CATSTRNYGYTF	TGTGCCACCAGCACCAGGAACTATGGCTACACCTTC
-	TRBJ2-7	TRBD2	TRBV7-2	CASSPRTSSYEQYF	TGTGCCAGCAGCCCCCGGACTAGCAGCTACGAGCAGTACTTC
once	TRBJ2-7	TRBD1	TRBV7-2	CASSSQGYEQYF	TGTGCCAGCAGCTCACAGGGGTACGAGCAGTACTTC
-	TRBJ1-1	-	TRBV30	CAWSVLGGLDTEAFF	TGTGCCTGGAGTGTACTTGGAGGATTGGACACTGAAGCTTTCTTT
-	TRBJ1-3	-	TRBV5-1	CASSLEGRAAGNTIYF	TGCGCCAGCAGCTTGGAGGGCAGGGCTGCCGGAAACACCATATATTTT
-	TRBJ2-3	TRBD1	TRBV9	CASSGRQGSTDTQYF	TGTGCCAGCAGCGGAAGACAGGGGAGCACAGATACGCAGTATTTT
-	TRBJ2-5	TRBD2	TRBV28	CASRPGLAQETQYF	TGTGCCAGCAGACCCGGACTAGCACAAGAGACCCAGTACTTC
-	TRBJ2-3	TRBD2	TRBV7-2	CASSLSGGAGDTQYF	TGTGCCAGCAGCCTTAGCGGGGGGGCCGGAGATACGCAGTATTTT
-	TRBJ1-2	TRBD1	TRBV6-5	CASSYGDRNYGYTF	TGTGCCAGCAGTTACGGGGACAGGAACTATGGCTACACCTTC
-	TRBJ2-3	TRBD2	TRBV7-8	CASSHFSGGSTDTQYF	TGTGCCAGCAGCCATTTTAGCGGGGGAAGCACAGATACGCAGTATTTT
-	TRBJ2-1	TRBD2	TRBV15	CATSRDQRGGGNEQFF	TGTGCCACCAGCAGAGATCAGCGGGGGGGTGGCAATGAGCAGTTCTTC
few	TRBJ1-6	-	TRBV7-8	CATVGELDSPLHF	TGTGCCACTGTCGGGGAGCTGGATTCACCCCTCCACTTT
-	TRBJ2-2	TRBD2	TRBV7-8	CASSLLAGGPSANTGELFF	TGTGCCAGCAGCCTATTAGCGGGGGGCCCATCCGCGAACACCGGGGAGCTGTTTTTT
-	TRBJ2-3	TRBD2	TRBV7-9	CASSGPPGLYPDTQYF	TGTGCCAGCAGCGGACCACCGGGACTATATCCAGATACGCAGTATTTT
-	TRBJ2-7	-	TRBV7-9	CASSQGTSYEQYF	TGTGCCAGCAGCCAGGGGACATCCTACGAGCAGTACTTC
-	TRBJ1-6	-	TRBV12-5	CASGKTGFFDNSPLHF	TGTGCTAGTGGCAAGACAGGATTTTTCGATAATTCACCCCTCCACTTT
few	TRBJ1-5	TRBD1	TRBV5-5	CASSLADRGPQPQHF	TGTGCCAGCAGCTTGGCCGACAGGGGGCCTCAGCCCCAGCATTTT
-	TRBJ1-5	TRBD1	TRBV2	CASSERDRGLQPQHF	TGTGCCAGCAGTGAAAGGGACAGGGGGCTTCAGCCCCAGCATTTT
few	TRBJ1-6	-	TRBV9	CASSVGQYNSPLHF	TGTGCCAGCAGCGTAGGACAGTATAATTCACCCCTCCACTTT
-	TRBJ1-3	-	TRBV6-5	CASSYSTQGIGNTIYF	TGTGCCAGCAGTTACTCGACACAGGGCATAGGGAACACCATATATTTT
-	TRBJ2-7	TRBD1	TRBV6-1	CASSQTGPYEQYF	TGTGCCAGCAGTCAGACAGGGCCCTACGAGCAGTACTTC
-	TRBJ1-1	-	TRBV28	CASSRGGEAFF	TGTGCCAGCAGTCGGGGTGGTGAAGCTTTCTTT
once	TRBJ2-5	TRBD2	TRBV6-6	CASSTGGETQYF	TGTGCCAGCTCGACGGGAGGCGAGACCCAGTACTTC
once	TRBJ1-1	TRBD1	TRBV15	CATLFQGVSTEAFF	TGTGCCACCCTTTTTCAGGGGGTTAGCACTGAAGCTTTCTTT
-	TRBJ2-5	TRBD1	TRBV5-6	CASSFWDRKFSRYQETQYF	TGTGCCAGCAGCTTTTGGGACAGGAAATTTTCAAGGTACCAAGAGACCCAGTACTTC
-	TRBJ1-4	TRBD1	TRBV6-5	CASSPWTGADEKLFF	TGTGCCAGCAGTCCCTGGACAGGGGCTGATGAAAAACTGTTTTTT
-	TRBJ1-5	TRBD1	TRBV27	CASSPRDRPNQPQHF	TGTGCCAGCAGTCCCCGGGACAGACCCAATCAGCCCCAGCATTTT
-	TRBJ1-1	-	TRBV27	CASSLNTDTEAFF	TGTGCCAGCAGTTTAAACACGGACACTGAAGCTTTCTTT
-	TRBJ2-3	-	TRBV9	CASSPRGVSGTQYF	TGTGCCAGCAGCCCCCGAGGGGTGTCAGGGACGCAGTATTTT
-	TRBJ2-3	-	TRBV5-1	CASSLVGHQSTDTQYF	TGCGCCAGCAGCTTGGTGGGACACCAAAGCACAGATACGCAGTATTTT
-	TRBJ2-5	TRBD2	TRBV19	CASSPPSGGAGRETQYF	TGTGCCAGTAGTCCCCCTAGCGGGGGGGCCGGAAGAGAGACCCAGTACTTC
-	TRBJ1-1	-	TRBV6-6	CASKRDIEAFF	TGTGCCAGCAAAAGGGACATTGAAGCTTTCTTT
-	TRBJ1-1	-	TRBV7-9	CASSLSGGHVEAFF	TGTGCCAGCAGCTTATCCGGGGGTCATGTTGAAGCTTTCTTT
-	TRBJ1-4	TRBD1	TRBV27	CASSQGASANEKLFF	TGTGCCAGCAGTCAGGGGGCTTCGGCTAATGAAAAACTGTTTTTT
few	TRBJ1-1	-	TRBV29-1	CSVGIQGNTEAFF	TGCAGCGTTGGGATCCAGGGGAACACTGAAGCTTTCTTT
-	TRBJ2-1	-	TRBV28	CASSVSGAAGDEQFF	TGTGCCAGCAGTGTGTCCGGCGCCGCTGGCGATGAGCAGTTCTTC
-	TRBJ2-3	-	TRBV5-1	CASSLDGVSTDTQYF	TGCGCCAGCAGCTTGGACGGAGTAAGCACAGATACGCAGTATTTT
-	TRBJ1-5	-	TRBV18	CASSQGVSNQPQHF	TGTGCCAGCTCACAGGGGGTTAGCAATCAGCCCCAGCATTTT
-	TRBJ1-5	TRBD1	TRBV6-6	CASSYSQGASEPQHF	TGTGCCAGCAGTTACTCACAGGGGGCATCGGAGCCCCAGCATTTT
-	TRBJ1-1	-	TRBV20-1	CSAREGVWTFF	TGCAGTGCTAGAGAGGGGGTCTGGACTTTCTTT
-	TRBJ1-6	-	TRBV30	CAWSVGQGNSPLHF	TGTGCCTGGAGTGTCGGGCAGGGGAATTCACCCCTCCACTTT
-	TRBJ2-2	TRBD1	TRBV5-5	CASSSLTGGNGELFF	TGTGCCAGCAGCTCCCTAACAGGGGGCAACGGGGAGCTGTTTTTT
few	TRBJ1-2	TRBD1	TRBV19	CASTPTGWNYGYTF	TGTGCCAGTACCCCGACAGGGTGGAACTATGGCTACACCTTC
-	TRBJ1-2	-	TRBV20-1	CSARDLPGYTF	TGCAGTGCTAGAGATCTCCCTGGCTACACCTTC
-	TRBJ1-5	TRBD1	TRBV6-1	CASSEGRGNQPQHF	TGTGCCAGCAGTGAAGGCAGGGGGAATCAGCCCCAGCATTTT